Presented here are 22 T cell receptor beta chains from one specimen sequenced in a study of T cells after posttransplantation cyclophosphamide. Libraries were prepared by immunoSEQ multiplex PCR; TCRdb keeps only in-frame clonotypes and omits some of them. Recorded here are approximately 24,000 clones, none singletons. The material sequenced was PBMCs. The receptor source for this set is a woman aged 55-70 years in good health, CMV-negative, and a related stem cell transplant donor.

There are many counts of this clone. V and J are TRBV19 and TRBJ2-7; no reliable D call. Germline V gene data show CDR1 as LNHDA and CDR2 as SQIVND (reference sequence). V lost 3 bases and J 0 bases, leaving 12 bases between the germline ends. This CDR3 is built from 15 residues. CDR3 region: CASSIRHAASYEQYV. The DNA of the CDR3 is TGTGCCAGTAGTATCCGACATGCCGCCTCCTACGAGCAGTACGTC.

This clone showed up just a few times. V and J are TRBV7-9 and TRBJ2-3; 11 nucleotides match TRBD2. Germline V gene sequence: CDR1 SEHNR, CDR2 FQNEAQ (reference sequence). There are 18 residues in the CDR3. Germline trimming cut 5 bases from V and 0 bases from J; bases unmatched to any gene: 10. In nucleotides, the CDR3 is TGTGCCAGCAGCCCCAAAAGACTAGCGGGACCTAGCACAGATACGCAGTATTTT. Translated, it gives CASSPKRLAGPSTDTQYF.

This clone was observed a handful of times. The chain employs TRBV11-1 and TRBJ2-5; D may be TRBD2 (6 bases). V dropped 4 bases and J dropped 9 bases, with 18 bases sitting between them. This CDR3 has 14 residues. CDR1 is SGHAT, CDR2 FQDESV, per germline (reference sequence). The CDR3 DNA is TGTGCCAGCAGCTCCCCCGGGGGTCTTAGGGCCCAGTACTTC. Translation gives CASSSPGGLRAQYF.

This clone was recorded many times. This sequence joins TRBV4-1 and TRBJ2-1; TRBD2 matches 11 bases. The V gene end was trimmed by 2 bases and the J gene end by 9 bases; junction bases not matched to a gene: 9. This CDR3 is 16 amino acids long. Germline V CDR1 and CDR2: MGHRA, YSYEKL. The CDR3 is CASSQITSGSIGEQFF. The CDR3 DNA sequence: TGCGCCAGCAGCCAAATAACTAGCGGGAGTATCGGTGAGCAGTTCTTC.

This clone has ten or more counts. V and J are TRBV10-3 and TRBJ1-2; TRBD1 aligns across 10 bases. Germline CDR1 is ENHRY and CDR2 is SYGVKD. There are 16 residues in the CDR3. V dropped 7 bases and J dropped 0; count of bases not matched to a gene: 8. The CDR3 nucleotides are TGTGCCATCACCCCGGGACAGGGGCTTACTAACTATGGCTACACCTTC. Its translation: CAITPGQGLTNYGYTF.

At least ten counts were recorded for this clone. The chain links TRBV5-1 to TRBJ2-1, with TRBD2 identical over 11 bases. This CDR3 comprises 15 residues. V was pared by 0 bases and J by 8 bases, with 4 bases of the junction left unmatched. Germline CDR1 is SGHRS and CDR2 is YFSETQ. CDR3: CASSLVTSGIHEQFF. DNA for the CDR3: TGCGCCAGCAGCTTGGTGACTAGCGGGATTCATGAGCAGTTCTTC.

This clone was detected many times. The genes are TRBV28 and TRBJ2-2; 7 nucleotides agree with TRBD1. In germline, CDR1 is MDHEN, CDR2 SYDVKM. The trim removed 6 bases at V and 7 bases at J, leaving 17 bases unmatched. The CDR3 totals 17 residues. The CDR3 DNA reads TGTGCCAGCAGGCTATCGGGACAGCCCAGATTGGGCGGGGAGCTGTTTTTT. Translation: CASRLSGQPRLGGELFF.

This clone was seen ten or more times. The gene calls are TRBV10-3 and TRBJ1-6; D might be TRBD1 (6 bases). CDR3 length: 15 residues. Per germline, CDR1 ENHRY and CDR2 SYGVKD. V was pared by 5 bases and J by 6 bases, with 14 bases between. The CDR3 coding sequence is TGTGCCATCAGTCCGACTACAGGGACTAATTCACCCCTCCACTTT. As protein: CAISPTTGTNSPLHF.

This clone was observed at least ten times. The chain employs TRBV19 and TRBJ1-2; tentative D call: TRBD1 (5 bases). V gave up 5 bases and J gave up 0 bases, with 10 bases separating them. CDR3 size: 14 residues. Germline lookup yields CDR1 LNHDA and CDR2 SQIVND (reference sequence). CDR3 loop: CASSPRQTNYGYTF. The CDR3 DNA reads as TGTGCCAGTAGTCCCCGACAGACTAACTATGGCTACACCTTC.

This clone was counted at least ten times. J is TRBJ2-4 and V is TRBV19; D may match TRBD1 or TRBD2 (5 bases each). V was pared by 4 bases and J by 9 bases, with 16 bases between. Germline V gene sequence: CDR1 LNHDA, CDR2 SQIVND (reference sequence). This CDR3 has 14 residues. The CDR3 DNA follows: TGTGCCAGTAGTAGAGAGGGGCCGGGCCCCATTCAGTACTTC. It specifies CASSREGPGPIQYF. The entire variable domain, with the rest obtained from reference TRBV19 and TRBJ2-4, is as follows: DGGITQSPKYLFRKEGQNVTLSCEQNLNHDAMYWYRQDPGQGLRLIYYSQIVNDFQKGDIAEGYSVSREKKESFPLTVTSAQKNPTAFYLCASSREGPGPIQYFGAGTRLSVL.

This clone showed up many times. The chain employs TRBV2 and TRBJ1-5, with TRBD1 as a possible D gene (6 bases). The germline V gene encodes CDR1 SNHLY and CDR2 FYNNEI. The CDR3 spans 13 residues. V lost 5 bases to trimming and J lost 5 bases, with 10 bases between them. In DNA form, the CDR3 reads TGTGCCAGCAGTTTCGCAGGGGATCAGCCCCAGCATTTT. Translation: CASSFAGDQPQHF.

This clone was detected ten times or more. This rearrangement joins TRBV20-1 to TRBJ1-2; D perhaps matches TRBD1 (6 bases). This CDR3 is built from 11 residues. CDR1 is DFQATT and CDR2 is SNEGSKA in the germline V gene (reference sequence). The V end was cut by 3 bases, the J end by 9 bases, with 11 bases between. As DNA, the CDR3 is TGCAGTGCTAGGCACAGGGAGAGCTACACCTTC. The encoded protein is CSARHRESYTF.

In its sample, this clone was seen many times. This rearrangement joins TRBV27 to TRBJ2-2; 11 bases are shared with TRBD2. Germline V gene sequence: CDR1 MNHEY, CDR2 SMNVEV (reference sequence). Trimming cost V 6 bases and J 4 bases; bases outside gene matches: 4. CDR3 length: 15 amino acids. CDR3 amino acids: CASRLGTSGTGELFF. The CDR3 nucleotides are TGTGCCAGCAGGTTAGGGACTAGCGGCACCGGGGAGCTGTTTTTT.

Only a few counts were recorded for this clone. The CDR3 here is CASNSGSSYEQYF. The CDR3 nucleotides read TGTGCCAGCAACAGCGGGAGCTCCTACGAGCAGTACTTC. The rearrangement joins TRBV2 to TRBJ2-7, with 8 bases aligning to TRBD2. V was clipped by 7 bases and J by 0 bases; unmatched bases: 2. There are 13 residues in the CDR3. The germline gives CDR1 SNHLY, CDR2 FYNNEI. The variable domain in full, with the rest retrieved from reference TRBV2 and TRBJ2-7, is EPEVTQTPSHQVTQMGQEVILRCVPISNHLYFYWYRQILGQKVEFLVSFYNNEISEKSEIFDDQFSVERPDGSNFTLKIRSTKLEDSAMYFCASNSGSSYEQYFGPGTRLTVT.

This clone has ten or more counts. The chain uses TRBV7-2 and TRBJ2-1; no clear D. V lost 0 bases to trimming and J lost 10 bases, with 7 bases between them. This CDR3 has 12 residues. Germline V gene lookup returns CDR1 SGHTA and CDR2 FQGNSA. The CDR3 loop reads CASSLALREQFF. The CDR3 DNA reads as TGTGCCAGCAGCTTAGCGTTACGGGAGCAGTTCTTC.

This clone was observed at least ten times. The chain employs TRBV2 and TRBJ2-7; TRBD2 agrees at 10 bases. The length of the CDR3 is 16 residues. The germline CDR1 and CDR2 sequences are SNHLY and FYNNEI. Trimming removed 6 bases from V and 5 bases from J; junction bases left unmatched: 13. The CDR3 nucleotides are TGTGCCAGCAGGGACGCTAGCGGGAGCCTTTACCACGAGCAGTACTTC. Protein: CASRDASGSLYHEQYF.

This clone showed up many times. This chain joins TRBV7-8 and TRBJ2-7, with D maybe TRBD1 (6 bases). This CDR3 is built from 14 residues. Germline CDR1 is SGHVS and CDR2 is FQNEAQ. V shed 5 bases and J shed 0 bases, with 11 bases lying between them. The CDR3 is CASSRTESSYEQYV. The CDR3 DNA reads as TGTGCCAGCAGCCGGACAGAAAGCTCCTACGAGCAGTACGTC.

This clone occurred many times. The sample contains more than one DNA sequence encoding this CDR3. The chain links TRBV15 to TRBJ2-3; TRBD1 agrees at 9 bases. The CDR3 runs to 16 residues. The V gene's germline CDR1 is LNHNV and CDR2 YYDKDF (reference sequence). J gave up 4 bases and V 0 bases, and 5 bases lay outside the gene matches. CDR3 protein: CATSREMTGGPDTQYF. CDR3 sequence (DNA): TGTGCCACCAGCAGAGAGATGACAGGGGGACCAGATACGCAGTATTTT.

This chain uses TRBV29-1 with TRBJ1-2; D is ambiguous. Between the trimmed V and J ends, which lost 5 bases and 7 bases, there was a span of 17 bases. The CDR3 runs 13 residues. CDR1 is SQVTM, CDR2 ANQGSEA, per germline. This chain's CDR3 is CSVQEARSSGYTF. The CDR3 DNA is TGCAGCGTTCAGGAGGCCAGGAGCTCTGGCTACACCTTC.

The chain is built from TRBV28 and TRBJ1-1, with TRBD1 as a possible D gene (5 bases). CDR3 length equals 15 residues. The germline V and J ends were trimmed by 5 bases and 0 bases, with 13 bases remaining between them. Germline CDR1 is MDHEN and CDR2 is SYDVKM. In DNA, the CDR3 is TGTGCCAGCAGTCTCAGGGCGACCCTGAACACTGAAGCTTTCTTT. It translates to CASSLRATLNTEAFF.

A remark on this clone: Being one base from a much bigger clone, this may be a read error. J is TRBJ2-5 and V is TRBV6-6, with TRBD2 matching over 7 bases. From germline, CDR1 is MNHNY and CDR2 SVGAGI (reference sequence). The CDR3 spans 16 residues. CDR3 protein: CAGRSRDYKRQETQYF. The CDR3 coding sequence is TGTGCCGGCAGGAGCCGGGACTACAAACGGCAAGAGACCCAGTACTTC.

This clone was found many times. The V call is TRBV6-5, the J call TRBJ1-2, with 7 positions matching TRBD1. Germline V gene lookup returns CDR1 MNHEY and CDR2 SVGAGI. The CDR3 contains 14 residues. The J segment lost 4 bases and the V segment lost 7 bases, leaving 9 bases of the junction unmatched. DNA for the CDR3: TGTGCCAGCATACGGAGGGGACAGCCCTATGGCTACACCTTC. It encodes CASIRRGQPYGYTF.